This passage covers 5 T cell receptor beta chains from one sample sequenced in a study of blood T cell repertoires in COVID-19. The protocol was immunoSEQ multiplex PCR, while the TCRdb copy is restricted to in-frame clones and leaves out a portion. The data contain about 33,000 clones, 90% of them singletons. The sequenced material came from peripheral blood. The receptor set was obtained from a human donor in a cohort sampled during active COVID-19.

The chain uses TRBV1 and TRBJ1-5; the D segment call TRBD1 is taken from the table without a DNA check. TRBV1 corresponds to a pseudogene. CDR3 length equals 21 residues. The CDR3 spells CTSSQRRGPGWLFGSNQPQHF. CDR3 bases: TGCACCAGCAGCCAACGAAGGGGGCCAGGGTGGCTATTCGGGAGCAATCAGCCCCAGCATTTT.

There are a few counts of this clone. The chain is built from TRBV4-3 and TRBJ1-5, with TRBD1 as a possible D gene (5 bases). The CDR3 totals 13 residues. V lost 4 bases and J lost 7, with 11 bases in between. CDR1 is LGHNA, CDR2 YSLEER, per germline. The DNA of the CDR3 is TGCGCCAGCAGCCTAGGGGAGGGGCAGCCCCAGCATTTT. Protein sequence: CASSLGEGQPQHF.

The chain carries TRBV21-1 and TRBJ1-4. TRBV21-1 is designated a pseudogene. This CDR3 spans 15 amino acids. Here the CDR3 DNA reads TGTGCCAGCAGCCCCCGGACTGGCGAGAATGAAAAACTGTTTTTT. It codes for CASSPRTGENEKLFF.

This chain joins TRBV10-3 and TRBJ2-7, with 10 bases aligning to TRBD2. Germline values: CDR1 ENHRY, CDR2 SYGVKD. This CDR3 comprises 14 residues. V lost 5 bases and J lost 4; bases outside the gene matches: 5. The CDR3 coding sequence is TGTGCCATCAGTAGTTCTAGCGGGAGTTACGAGCAGTACTTC. Its protein product is CAISSSSGSYEQYF.

The chain is built from TRBV6-5 and TRBJ1-5; 9 bases agree with TRBD1. Trimming at V came to 7 bases and at J to 4 bases, leaving 2 bases not matched to a gene. From germline, CDR1 is MNHEY and CDR2 SVGAGI. The CDR3 has 13 residues. The CDR3 DNA is TGTGCCAGCATAGGACAGGGGAATCAGCCCCAGCATTTT. Its translation is CASIGQGNQPQHF.